This T cell receptor beta chain comes out of a study of shared clonotypes between healthy human individuals. Sequencing was performed with immunoSEQ multiplex PCR; in TCRdb, only in-frame clones are kept and a portion is missing. The table records around 1,900,000 clones, around 95% of them present only once. Cells designated naive CD8 were CD45RO-negative and were positively selected for CCR7, with terminally differentiated effector memory CD45RA+ cells excluded. Looked up from germline, CDR1 is LNHDA and CDR2 is SQIVND (reference sequence). The CDR3 spans 15 residues. The ends were cut back, 5 bases at V and 2 bases at J, with 16 bases in the middle.

The chain links TRBV19 to TRBJ2-7; the D gene is possibly TRBD1 (6 bases). The sample taken for sequencing was naive CD8+ T cells from PBMCs. The sequence derives from a man aged 18-30 years in good health. Some clones in this sample may be carry-over from other donors' samples. This CDR3 reads CASSPGRGATYEQYF. The CDR3 DNA reads TGTGCCAGTAGTCCGGGCAGGGGTGCGACCTACGAGCAGTACTTC.